The present T cell receptor (beta chain) was sequenced within a study of T cell responses to AZD1222 COVID-19 vaccine. Points from the study as a whole: It was only a handful of AZD1222 recipients who were seropositive at baseline. Nearly half of spike-specific TCRs reportedly target unmutated variant regions. Clonal diversity was possibly underestimated, and the donors were mostly white British, with more females. Rises in breadth and depth of Spike-specific TCRs came after two AZD1222 doses.

Worth noting for this clone: Its antigen is unidentified.

Generated by immunoSEQ multiplex PCR, the TCRdb table keeps only in-frame clones and is missing some. The data contain about 140,000 clones, roughly 92% of them singletons. The receptor was derived from an adult in good health. Sample: peripheral blood, taken on day 0 of AZD1222 vaccination.

The DNA of the CDR3 is TGTGCCACCAGCAGAGGTCCCGAATGGAATGAAAAACTGTTTTTT. Translation: CATSRGPEWNEKLFF. The chain uses TRBV15 and TRBJ1-4; D is unresolved. V was shortened by 1 base and J by 5 bases, with 11 bases between the two germline ends. This CDR3 comprises 15 residues. Germline CDR1 and CDR2: LNHNV and YYDKDF (reference sequence).